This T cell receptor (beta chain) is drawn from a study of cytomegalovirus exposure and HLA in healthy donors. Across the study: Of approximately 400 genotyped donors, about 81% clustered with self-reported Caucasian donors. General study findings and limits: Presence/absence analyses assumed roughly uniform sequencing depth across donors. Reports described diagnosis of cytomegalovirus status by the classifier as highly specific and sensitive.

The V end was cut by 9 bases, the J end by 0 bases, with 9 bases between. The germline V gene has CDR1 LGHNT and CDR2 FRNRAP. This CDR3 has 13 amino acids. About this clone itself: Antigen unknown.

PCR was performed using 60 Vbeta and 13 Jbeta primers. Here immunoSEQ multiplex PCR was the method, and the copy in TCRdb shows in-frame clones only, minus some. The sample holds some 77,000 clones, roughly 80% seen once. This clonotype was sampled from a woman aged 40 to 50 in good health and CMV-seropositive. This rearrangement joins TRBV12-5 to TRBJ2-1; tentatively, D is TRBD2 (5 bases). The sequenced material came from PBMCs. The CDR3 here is CASLDFSYNEQFF. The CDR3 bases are TGTGCTAGCCTGGACTTCTCCTACAATGAGCAGTTCTTC.